This TCR beta chain was captured in a study of cytomegalovirus exposure and HLA in healthy donors. Across the study: Out of about 180 million T cells, an earlier analysis found over 90 million unique TCR beta sequences in total. Whole-study findings and limits: With later analysis, a missense DCLRE1C variant became linked to TCR beta V- and J-gene trimming.

A multiplex PCR was run with 60 Vbeta primers and 13 Jbeta primers. Sequenced by immunoSEQ multiplex PCR; TCRdb stores in-frame clones only, minus some. The sample holds around 150,000 clones; around 80% are singletons and the top ten take over 4%. The junction had 6 bases not matched to a gene; V was cut back by 4 bases and J by 0 bases. The CDR3 length is 15 residues. Germline lookup yields CDR1 MGHRA and CDR2 YSYEKL. Comments on this clone: Its cognate antigen is unknown.

The sequenced sample consisted of PBMCs. The chain employs TRBV4-1 and TRBJ2-7, with TRBD2 matching 7 bases. This sequence originates from a male donor in good health and CMV-seronegative. Written as DNA, the CDR3 is TGCGCCAGCAGCCGGGGAGGGACCAACTCCTACGAGCAGTACTTC. Translated: CASSRGGTNSYEQYF.